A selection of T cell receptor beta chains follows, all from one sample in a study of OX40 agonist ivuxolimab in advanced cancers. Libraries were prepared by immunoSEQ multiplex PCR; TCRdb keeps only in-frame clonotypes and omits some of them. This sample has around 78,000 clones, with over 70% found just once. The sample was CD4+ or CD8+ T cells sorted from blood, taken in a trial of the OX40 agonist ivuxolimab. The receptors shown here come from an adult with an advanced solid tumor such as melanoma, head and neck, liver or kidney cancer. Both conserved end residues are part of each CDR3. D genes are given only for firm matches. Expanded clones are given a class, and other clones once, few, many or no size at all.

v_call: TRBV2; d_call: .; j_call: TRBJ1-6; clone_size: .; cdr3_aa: CASSEGPPSPLHF; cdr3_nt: TGTGCCAGCAGCGAAGGACCCCCTTCACCCCTCCACTTT
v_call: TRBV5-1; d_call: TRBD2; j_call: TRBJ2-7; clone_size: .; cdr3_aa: CASSLGVAGAISYEQYF; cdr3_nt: TGCGCCAGCAGCTTGGGGGTAGCGGGGGCCATCTCATACGAGCAGTACTTC
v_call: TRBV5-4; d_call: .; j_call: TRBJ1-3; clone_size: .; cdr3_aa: CASSLGLNSGNTTYF; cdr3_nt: TGTGCCAGCAGCTTGGGGCTGAACTCTGGAAACACCACATATTTT
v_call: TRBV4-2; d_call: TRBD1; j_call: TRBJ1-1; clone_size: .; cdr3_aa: CASSQAGTGNTEAFF; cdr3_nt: TGTGCCAGCAGCCAAGCCGGGACAGGGAACACTGAAGCTTTCTTT
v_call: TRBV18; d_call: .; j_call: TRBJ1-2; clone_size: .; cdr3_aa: CASSQDTRYGYTF; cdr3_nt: TGTGCCAGCTCCCAGGACACGCGTTATGGCTACACCTTC
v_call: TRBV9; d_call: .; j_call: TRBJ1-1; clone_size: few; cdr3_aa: CASSLRGSNTEAFF; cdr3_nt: TGTGCCAGCAGCCTACGGGGGAGCAACACTGAAGCTTTCTTT
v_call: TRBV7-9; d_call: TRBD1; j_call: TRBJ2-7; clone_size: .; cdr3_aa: CASSLGQGSSEQYF; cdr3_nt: TGTGCCAGCAGTCTCGGACAGGGTTCTTCAGAGCAGTACTTC
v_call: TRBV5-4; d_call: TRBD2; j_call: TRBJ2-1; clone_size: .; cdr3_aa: CASSPTGRALNEQFF; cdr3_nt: TGTGCCAGCAGCCCCACCGGGAGGGCCCTCAATGAGCAGTTCTTC
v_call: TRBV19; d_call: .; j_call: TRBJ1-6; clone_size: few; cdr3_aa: CASSIWGLGNNSPLHF; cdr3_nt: TGTGCCAGTAGTATATGGGGTCTCGGGAATAATTCACCCCTCCACTTT
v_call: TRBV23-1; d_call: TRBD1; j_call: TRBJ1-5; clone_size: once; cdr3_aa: CASRLLTGGNCNQPQHF; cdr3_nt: TGCGCCAGCAGACTGCTTACAGGGGGCAATTGCAATCAGCCCCAGCATTTT
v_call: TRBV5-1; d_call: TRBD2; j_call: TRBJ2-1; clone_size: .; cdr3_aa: CASSLYGLAYYNEQFF; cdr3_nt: TGCGCCAGCAGCTTGTATGGACTAGCCTACTACAATGAGCAGTTCTTC
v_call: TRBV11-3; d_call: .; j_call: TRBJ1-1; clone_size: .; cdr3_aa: CASSLGVGSPGGGTEAFF; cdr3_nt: TGTGCCAGCAGCTTAGGGGTGGGCTCCCCAGGAGGCGGCACTGAAGCTTTCTTT
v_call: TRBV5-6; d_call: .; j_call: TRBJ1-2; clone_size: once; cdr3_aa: CASRAREGYGYTF; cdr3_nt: TGTGCCAGCAGGGCCAGGGAGGGCTATGGCTACACCTTC
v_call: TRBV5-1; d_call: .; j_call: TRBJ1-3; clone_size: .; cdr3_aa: CASSLGSSGNTIYF; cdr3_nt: TGCGCCAGCAGCTTGGGGAGCTCTGGAAACACCATATATTTT
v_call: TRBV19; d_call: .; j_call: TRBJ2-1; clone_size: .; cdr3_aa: CASSRGPPGPWFF; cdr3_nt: TGTGCCAGTAGTAGGGGACCGCCGGGGCCGTGGTTCTTC
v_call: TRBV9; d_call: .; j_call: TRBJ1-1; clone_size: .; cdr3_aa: CASSLDVGQINEAFF; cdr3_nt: TGTGCCAGCAGCCTGGACGTCGGCCAAATAAATGAAGCTTTCTTT
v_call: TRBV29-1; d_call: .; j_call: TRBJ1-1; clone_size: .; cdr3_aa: CSVGEPVDTEAFF; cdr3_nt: TGCAGCGTTGGGGAGCCCGTTGACACTGAAGCTTTCTTT
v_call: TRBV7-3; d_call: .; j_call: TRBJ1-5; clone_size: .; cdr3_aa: CASSQQGFQPQHF; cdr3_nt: TGTGCCAGCAGCCAACAGGGCTTTCAGCCCCAGCATTTT
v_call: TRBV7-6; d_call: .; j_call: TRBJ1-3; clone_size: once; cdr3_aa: CASSLIPGLLYF; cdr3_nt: TGTGCCAGCAGCTTAATTCCGGGACTTTTATATTTT
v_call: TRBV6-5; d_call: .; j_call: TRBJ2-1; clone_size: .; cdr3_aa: CASSSVYEQFF; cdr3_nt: TGTGCCAGCAGTTCTGTATATGAGCAGTTCTTC
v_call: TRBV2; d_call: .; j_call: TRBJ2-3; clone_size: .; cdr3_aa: CASRDGGSTDTQYF; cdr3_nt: TGTGCCAGCAGAGACGGCGGAAGCACAGATACGCAGTATTTT
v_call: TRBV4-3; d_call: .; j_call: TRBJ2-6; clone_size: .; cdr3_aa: CASSQDRTIKGFSGANVLTF; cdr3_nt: TGCGCCAGCAGCCAAGACCGCACGATAAAAGGGTTTTCTGGGGCCAACGTCCTGACTTTC
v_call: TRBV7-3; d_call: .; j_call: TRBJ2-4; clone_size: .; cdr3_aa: CASSLEDRNIQYF; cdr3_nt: TGTGCCAGCAGCTTAGAGGACAGAAACATTCAGTACTTC
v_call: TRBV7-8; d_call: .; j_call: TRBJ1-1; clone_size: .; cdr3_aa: CASSSTTWSATEAFF; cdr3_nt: TGTGCCAGCAGCTCGACCACATGGTCAGCCACTGAAGCTTTCTTT
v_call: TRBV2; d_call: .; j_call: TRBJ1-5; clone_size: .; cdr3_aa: CASRRQEGQPQHF; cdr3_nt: TGTGCCAGCAGACGACAGGAAGGTCAGCCCCAGCATTTT
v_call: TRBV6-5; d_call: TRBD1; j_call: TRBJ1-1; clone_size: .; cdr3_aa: CASSWDRGTEAFF; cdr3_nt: TGTGCCAGCAGTTGGGACAGGGGCACTGAAGCTTTCTTT
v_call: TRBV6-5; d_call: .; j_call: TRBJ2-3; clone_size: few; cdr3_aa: CASRLLGPAATQYF; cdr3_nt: TGTGCCAGCAGACTACTTGGACCCGCGGCTACGCAGTATTTT
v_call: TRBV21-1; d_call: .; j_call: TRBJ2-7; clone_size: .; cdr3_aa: CASSKLVGNSYEQYF; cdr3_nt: TGTGCCAGCAGCAAGTTAGTGGGGAACTCCTACGAGCAGTACTTC
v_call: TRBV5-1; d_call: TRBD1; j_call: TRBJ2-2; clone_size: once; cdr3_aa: CASSFTGGGTGELFF; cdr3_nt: TGCGCCAGCAGCTTCACAGGGGGCGGGACCGGGGAGCTGTTTTTT
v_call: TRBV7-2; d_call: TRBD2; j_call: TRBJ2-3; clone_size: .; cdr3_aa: CASTPTSGSTDTQYF; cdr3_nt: TGTGCCAGCACCCCGACTAGCGGGAGCACAGATACGCAGTATTTT
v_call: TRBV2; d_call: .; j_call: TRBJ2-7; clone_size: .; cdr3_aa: CASRLEVYEQYF; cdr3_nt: TGTGCCAGCAGATTAGAGGTCTACGAGCAGTACTTC
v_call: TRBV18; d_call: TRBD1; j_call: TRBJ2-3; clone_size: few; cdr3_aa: CASSLQGARTDTQYF; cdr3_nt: TGTGCCAGCTCATTACAGGGGGCTCGCACAGATACGCAGTATTTT
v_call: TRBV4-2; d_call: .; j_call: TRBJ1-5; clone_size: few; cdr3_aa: CASSLLGAGRDSNQPQHF; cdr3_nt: TGTGCCAGCAGCCTCCTTGGTGCTGGACGTGATAGCAATCAGCCCCAGCATTTT
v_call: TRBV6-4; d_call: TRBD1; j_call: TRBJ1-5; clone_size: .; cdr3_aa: CASSPRTGSNQPQHF; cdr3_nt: TGTGCCAGCAGCCCTCGGACAGGTAGCAATCAGCCCCAGCATTTT
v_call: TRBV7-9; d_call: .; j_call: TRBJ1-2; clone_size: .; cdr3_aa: CASSLDGSGQGGYTF; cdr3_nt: TGTGCCAGCAGCTTAGATGGTAGTGGGCAGGGAGGCTACACCTTC
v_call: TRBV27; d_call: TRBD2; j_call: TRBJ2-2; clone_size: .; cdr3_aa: CASRGLAGVLNTGELFF; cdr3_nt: TGTGCCAGCAGAGGACTAGCGGGAGTTTTGAACACCGGGGAGCTGTTTTTT
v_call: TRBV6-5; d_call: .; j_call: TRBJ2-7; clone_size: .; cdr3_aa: CASSFRPASGEQYF; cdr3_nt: TGTGCCAGCAGTTTTAGACCAGCGAGCGGCGAGCAGTACTTC
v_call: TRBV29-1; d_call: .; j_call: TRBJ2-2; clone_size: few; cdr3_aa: CSVGTVNTGELFF; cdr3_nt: TGCAGCGTTGGTACGGTAAACACCGGGGAGCTGTTTTTT
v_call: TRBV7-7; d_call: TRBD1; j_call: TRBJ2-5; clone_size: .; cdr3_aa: CASSSAGGEETQYF; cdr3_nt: TGTGCCAGCAGCTCAGCAGGGGGCGAGGAGACCCAGTACTTC
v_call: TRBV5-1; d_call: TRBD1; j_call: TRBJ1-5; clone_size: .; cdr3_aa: CASSLGTGRQPQHF; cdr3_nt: TGCGCCAGCAGCCTTGGGACAGGGCGTCAGCCCCAGCATTTT
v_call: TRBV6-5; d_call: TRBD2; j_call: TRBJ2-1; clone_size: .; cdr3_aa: CASSDSTSGSNEQFF; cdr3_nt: TGTGCCAGCAGTGACTCGACTAGCGGGAGCAATGAGCAGTTCTTC
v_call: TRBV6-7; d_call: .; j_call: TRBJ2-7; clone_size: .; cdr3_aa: CASSSWTVFTYEQYF; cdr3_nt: TGTGCCAGCAGTTCCTGGACAGTGTTTACCTACGAGCAGTACTTC
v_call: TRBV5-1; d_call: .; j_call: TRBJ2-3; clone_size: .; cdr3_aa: CASSPTESSTDTQYF; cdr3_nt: TGCGCCAGCAGCCCAACCGAGAGTAGCACAGATACGCAGTATTTT
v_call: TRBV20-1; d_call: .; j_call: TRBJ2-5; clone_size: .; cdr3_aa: CSASYLGLQYF; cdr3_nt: TGCAGTGCTAGTTATCTGGGGTTGCAGTACTTC
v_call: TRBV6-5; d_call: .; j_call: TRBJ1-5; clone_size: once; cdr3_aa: CATRPSGGGQPQHF; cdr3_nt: TGTGCCACCCGCCCTTCGGGCGGTGGGCAGCCCCAGCATTTT
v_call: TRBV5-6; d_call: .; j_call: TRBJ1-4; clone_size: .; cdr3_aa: CASSLTAGINEKLFF; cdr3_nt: TGTGCCAGCAGCTTGACGGCAGGGATTAATGAAAAACTGTTTTTT
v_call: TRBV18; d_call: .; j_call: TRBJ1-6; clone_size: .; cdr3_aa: CASSLRQINSPLHF; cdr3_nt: TGTGCCAGCTCACTCCGCCAGATTAATTCACCCCTCCACTTT
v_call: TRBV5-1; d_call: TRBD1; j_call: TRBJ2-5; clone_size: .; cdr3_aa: CASSPDRGGETQYF; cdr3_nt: TGCGCCAGCAGCCCCGACAGGGGGGGAGAGACCCAGTACTTC
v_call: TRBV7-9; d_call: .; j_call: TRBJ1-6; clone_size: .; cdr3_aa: CASSLVGDSPLHF; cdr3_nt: TGTGCCAGCAGCTTAGTTGGGGATTCACCCCTCCACTTT
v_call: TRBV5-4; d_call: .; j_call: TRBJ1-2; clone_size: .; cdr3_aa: CASSLAGGIYGYTF; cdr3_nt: TGTGCCAGCAGCTTGGCGGGAGGAATCTATGGCTACACCTTC
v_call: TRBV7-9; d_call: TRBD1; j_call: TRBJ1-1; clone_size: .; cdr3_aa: CASSGQGVGTEAFF; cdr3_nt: TGTGCCAGCAGTGGACAGGGGGTCGGAACTGAAGCTTTCTTT
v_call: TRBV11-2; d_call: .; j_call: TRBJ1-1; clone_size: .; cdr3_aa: CASSLDLGGIEAFF; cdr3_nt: TGTGCCAGCAGCTTAGATCTGGGGGGGATTGAAGCTTTCTTT
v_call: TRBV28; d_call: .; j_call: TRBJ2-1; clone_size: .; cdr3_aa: CASSYGRAHNEQFF; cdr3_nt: TGTGCCAGCAGCTATGGACGGGCCCACAATGAGCAGTTCTTC
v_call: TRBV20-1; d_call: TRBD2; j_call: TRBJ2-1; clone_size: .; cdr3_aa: CSAPGLIEQFF; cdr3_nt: TGCAGTGCTCCGGGACTAATTGAGCAGTTCTTC
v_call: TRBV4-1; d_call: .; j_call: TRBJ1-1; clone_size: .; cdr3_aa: CASSHHRGRMNTEAFF; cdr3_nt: TGCGCCAGCAGCCATCATAGGGGGAGAATGAACACTGAAGCTTTCTTT
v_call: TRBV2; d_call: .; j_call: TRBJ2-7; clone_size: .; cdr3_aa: CASMETKTYEQYF; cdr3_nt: TGTGCCAGCATGGAGACAAAGACCTACGAGCAGTACTTC
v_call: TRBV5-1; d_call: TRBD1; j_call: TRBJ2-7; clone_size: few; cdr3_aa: CASSSGTGDEQYF; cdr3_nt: TGCGCCAGCAGCTCCGGGACAGGGGACGAGCAGTACTTC
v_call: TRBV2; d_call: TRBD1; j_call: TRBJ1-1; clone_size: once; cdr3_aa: CASRVRGQTEAFF; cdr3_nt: TGTGCCAGCAGAGTTAGGGGGCAAACTGAAGCTTTCTTT